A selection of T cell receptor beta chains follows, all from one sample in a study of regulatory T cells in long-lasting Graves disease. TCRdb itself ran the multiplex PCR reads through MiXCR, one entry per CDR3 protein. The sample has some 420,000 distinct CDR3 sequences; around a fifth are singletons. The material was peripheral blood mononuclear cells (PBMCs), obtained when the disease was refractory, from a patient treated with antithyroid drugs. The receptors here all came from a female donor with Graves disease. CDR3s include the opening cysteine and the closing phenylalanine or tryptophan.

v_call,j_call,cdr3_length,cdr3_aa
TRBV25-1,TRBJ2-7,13,CASSDQTGREQYF
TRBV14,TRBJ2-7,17,CASSQDPWTGSSYEQYF
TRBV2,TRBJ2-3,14,CASSDNPSTDTQYF
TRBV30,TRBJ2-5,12,CAWREGAETQYF
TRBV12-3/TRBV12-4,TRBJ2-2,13,CASSPQVTGELFF
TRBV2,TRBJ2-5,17,CASSERDSGTARETQYF
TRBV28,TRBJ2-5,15,CASSGVTKRSETQYF
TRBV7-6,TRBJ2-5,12,CASSQIQETQYF
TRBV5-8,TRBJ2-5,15,CASSFGGGASETQYF
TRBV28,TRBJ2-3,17,CASSDLQTGSLTDTQYF
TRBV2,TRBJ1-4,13,CASSRTVNEKLFF
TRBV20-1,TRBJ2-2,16,CSAPLPGRANTGELFF
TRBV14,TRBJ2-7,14,CASSQAVGAYEQYF
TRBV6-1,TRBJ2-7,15,CASSSLKTGTYEQYF
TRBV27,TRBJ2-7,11,CASSQGLLRYF
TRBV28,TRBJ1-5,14,CASSTPGMGRPQHF
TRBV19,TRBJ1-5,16,CASSVPGQGSNQPQHF
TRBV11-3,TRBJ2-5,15,CASSPVGTGVETQYF
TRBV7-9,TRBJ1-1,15,CASSPPRQARAEAFF
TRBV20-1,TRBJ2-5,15,CSARGQTEYQETQYF
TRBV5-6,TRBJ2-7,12,CASSRTLYEQYF
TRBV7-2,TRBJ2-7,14,CASSSLGRGYEQYF
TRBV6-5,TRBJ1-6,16,CASSYRQGTMNSPLHF
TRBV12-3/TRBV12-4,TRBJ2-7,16,CASSGTGTRSSYEQYF
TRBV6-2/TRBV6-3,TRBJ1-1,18,CASSYARDLHGGNTEAFF
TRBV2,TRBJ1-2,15,CASSVHGDRATGYTF
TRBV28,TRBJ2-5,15,CASSLLWGGQETQYF
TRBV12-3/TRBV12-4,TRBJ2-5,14,CASSPTRYRETQYF
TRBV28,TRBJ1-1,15,CASSPPGRRNTEAFF
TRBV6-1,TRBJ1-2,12,CASSSIPYGYTF
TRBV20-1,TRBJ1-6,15,CSARTPGTNSSPLHF
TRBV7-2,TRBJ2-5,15,CASRSTAGTLETQYF
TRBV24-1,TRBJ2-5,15,CATSDPRQGQETQYF
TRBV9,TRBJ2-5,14,CASSPWTDQETQYF
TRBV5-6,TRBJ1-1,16,CASRQAGQGRKVEAFF
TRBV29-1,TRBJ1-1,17,CSVEDRFLPATNTEAFF
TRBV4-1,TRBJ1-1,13,CASSQGRVTEAFF
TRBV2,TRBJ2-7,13,CASSAKPAIEQYF
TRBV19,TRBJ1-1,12,CASSYTGMEAFF
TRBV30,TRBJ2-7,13,CAWSVQGTYEQYF
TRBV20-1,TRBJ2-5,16,CSASGATSGRLETQYF
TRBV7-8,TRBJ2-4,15,CASVRFRGGENIQYF
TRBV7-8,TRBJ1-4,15,CATKGGGLHSEKLFF